A selection of T cell receptor beta chains follows, all from one sample in a study of tumor-infiltrating lymphocytes in primary liver carcinoma. In TCRdb, the multiplex PCR reads were re-called with MiXCR into one record per CDR3 protein. This sample carries about 330,000 distinct CDR3 sequences, less than 70% of them seen once, and the ten largest clones take 5.5% to 7%. Sequencing was performed on peripheral blood. Receptors were obtained from a man aged 35 to 55 with primary liver carcinoma and hepatitis B virus infection. Both conserved end residues are part of each CDR3. D genes are given only for firm matches. Clone size is given for some rows only: seen once, a few or many times, or a class if the clone is expanded.

d_call j_call clone_size v_call cdr3_nt cdr3_aa
- TRBJ2-1 - TRBV6-5 TGTGCCAGCAGTGAAGTGTACAATGAGCAGTTCTTC CASSEVYNEQFF
TRBD2 TRBJ2-2 - TRBV6-5 TGTGCCAGCAGTTACTTCGGGGGGATCGGGGAGCTGTTTTTT CASSYFGGIGELFF
- TRBJ2-7 - TRBV28 TGTGCCAGCAGTGACTGGGGGGAGCAGTACTTC CASSDWGEQYF
- TRBJ2-5 - TRBV6-5 TGTGCCAGTAGCAGGGAACAGGCGGCGGGGGAGACCCAGTACTTC CASSREQAAGETQYF
- TRBJ2-2 - TRBV11-2 TGTGCCAGCAGCTTAGTACTAGCCTCAGCCGCGGAGCTGTTTTTT CASSLVLASAAELFF
TRBD2 TRBJ2-7 - TRBV4-1 TGCGCCAGCAGCCAAGAACGGGCGAGTAGCGGGAGATTCTACGAGCAGTACTTC CASSQERASSGRFYEQYF
TRBD1 TRBJ1-1 - TRBV12-3/TRBV12-4 TGTGTCAGCAGCAATACAGGGGGCTGGGAAGCTTTCTTT CVSSNTGGWEAFF
- TRBJ2-3 - TRBV11-1 TGTGTCAGCAGCCCGGCCCGAGGCACAGATATGCAGTATTTT CVSSPARGTDMQYF
- TRBJ2-2 many TRBV10-3 TGTGCCATCAGTGAGTCTCTTACAGTCGGGGAGCTGTTTTTT CAISESLTVGELFF
- TRBJ2-5 many TRBV12-3/TRBV12-4 TGTGCCAGCAGCCTGAGGTCAGGGCAAGAGACCCAGTACTTC CASSLRSGQETQYF
- TRBJ1-2 - TRBV12-3/TRBV12-4 TGTACCAGCAGTTTGACAGGTACTGGCTACACCTTC CTSSLTGTGYTF
TRBD2 TRBJ2-5 - TRBV11-2 TGTGGCAGCAGCCCCGTTTGGGGAGCGGGAGACGGTGAGACTCAGTACTTC CGSSPVWGAGDGETQYF
TRBD1 TRBJ2-1 few TRBV7-9 TGTGCCAGCAGCTTAGCGCGGAGACAGGGGGCTGATGAGCAGTTCTTC CASSLARRQGADEQFF
- TRBJ1-5 few TRBV5-6 TGTGCCAGCAGCAACATACAAATTAGCAATCAGCCCCAGCATTTT CASSNIQISNQPQHF
TRBD2 TRBJ2-3 few TRBV5-4 TGTGCCAGCAGCCCCGCGGGACTAGCGGGAGGAAGTGGCACAGATACGCAGTATTTT CASSPAGLAGGSGTDTQYF
- TRBJ2-1 - TRBV11-2 TGTGCCAGCAGCTTAGGCAATGCGGCGTTGAGCTCCTACGAGCAGTTCTTC CASSLGNAALSSYEQFF
- TRBJ1-6 - TRBV29-1 TGCAGCGTGGTGACCAATGGAAGGTCACCCCTCCACTTT CSVVTNGRSPLHF
- TRBJ1-4 - TRBV11-2 TGTGCCAGCAGCTTGCCCGGCAACCCTAACGAAAAACTGTTTTTT CASSLPGNPNEKLFF
TRBD1 TRBJ1-4 once TRBV4-1 TGCGCCAGCAGCCAAGGCAATGCCCTGGGACAGACCTATGAAAAACTGTTTTTT CASSQGNALGQTYEKLFF
- TRBJ1-3 once TRBV7-9 TGTGCCAGCAGCTCACCACGGCAGCCCTATGGAAACACTATATATTTT CASSSPRQPYGNTIYF
TRBD2 TRBJ2-5 - TRBV11-2 TGTGCCAGGACCCCACTGACTAGCGGGGGACCAGAGACCCAGTACTTC CARTPLTSGGPETQYF
- TRBJ1-4 - TRBV5-4 TGTGCCAGCAGTTACGGGGGGCGTGCAACTAATGAAAAACTGTTTTTT CASSYGGRATNEKLFF
- TRBJ1-5 - TRBV6-2/TRBV6-3 TGTGCCAGCAGCCTCCCAGAACAAGGGGGGAGTATCAATCAGCACCAGCATTTT CASSLPEQGGSINQHQHF
- TRBJ1-2 - TRBV29-1 TGCAGCGGGAGGTGGGGAGGGGGAAACTATGGCTACACCTTC CSGRWGGGNYGYTF
- TRBJ1-2 - TRBV4-2 TGTGTCAGTGGGGCTCAGAGGGGTCCGCACTATGGCTACACCTTC CVSGAQRGPHYGYTF
- TRBJ2-1 medium-sized TRBV11-2 TGTGCCAGCAGACCTTTAACGGGAAGGACCTACAATGAGCAGTTCTTC CASRPLTGRTYNEQFF
- TRBJ1-5 many TRBV6-1 TGTGCCAGCACGGTAGGGCCATATAGCAATCAGCCCCAGCATTTT CASTVGPYSNQPQHF
- TRBJ2-3 - TRBV6-1 TGTGCCAGCAGTGAAGCAGTAGCGGTGATCACAGATACGCAGTATTTT CASSEAVAVITDTQYF
- TRBJ2-3 - TRBV4-1 TGCGCCAGCAGCCAAGGGGCACGGGATACGCAGTATTTT CASSQGARDTQYF
- TRBJ1-2 - TRBV28 TGTGCCAGCAGTTGGGGCGGCGCACGGAGTGGCTACACCTTC CASSWGGARSGYTF
- TRBJ2-2 many TRBV29-1 TGCAGCGTTGAAGATTTGGCAGGGCCCGGGGAGCTGTTTTTT CSVEDLAGPGELFF
- TRBJ2-3 few TRBV6-1 TGTGCCAGCAGTGAGGGCAGCCACACAGATACGCAGTATTTT CASSEGSHTDTQYF
TRBD1 TRBJ2-7 - TRBV10-2 TGCGCCAGCGTCCTGGACAGGGTTAGTCGGGAGCAGTGCTTC CASVLDRVSREQCF
- TRBJ2-5 - TRBV18 TGTGCCAGCTCACCAGGCGGAGGCGGGGAGACCCAGCACTTC CASSPGGGGETQHF
TRBD1 TRBJ2-7 once TRBV6-5 TGTGCCAGCAGTGCCCCGGGACAGCAGAACTCCTACGAGCAATACTTC CASSAPGQQNSYEQYF